These 32 T cell receptor beta chains share one sample of origin, sequenced in a study of blood T cell repertoires in COVID-19. TCRdb's table, derived via immunoSEQ multiplex PCR, lists solely in-frame clones and lacks some. The sample contains about 280,000 clones, roughly 89% of which appear only once. Material: PBMCs or T cells enriched from blood (not recorded which). The receptor source for this set is a woman between 18 and 29 years old with acute COVID-19.

The CDR3 nucleotides are TGTGCCAGCAGCCAATGGAGGAACGAGCAGTACTTC. Its translation: CASSQWRNEQYF. V is TRBV3-1 (or the pseudogene TRBV3-2) and J is TRBJ2-7; possible D gene TRBD2, 5 bases. This CDR3 spans 12 amino acids. Germline CDR1 and CDR2: LGHDT and YNNKEL (reference sequence). V was cut by 2 bases and J by 5 bases, with 7 bases left in between.

The V call is TRBV7-6, the J call TRBJ2-5; 11 bases are shared with TRBD2. V shed 2 bases and J 2 bases; nucleotides not matched to a gene: 10. CDR1 and CDR2 from the germline V gene are SGHVS and FNYEAQ. This CDR3 spans 18 amino acids. CDR3 protein: CASSLSQLGTSGQETQYF. The DNA for the CDR3 is TGTGCCAGCAGCTTAAGCCAATTAGGGACTAGCGGACAAGAGACCCAGTACTTC.

V gene TRBV6-5 combines with J gene TRBJ2-5; no clear D gene. This CDR3 contains 14 residues. V gave up 5 bases and J gave up 0 bases, with 10 bases separating them. Germline CDR1 and CDR2: MNHEY and SVGAGI. CDR3 nucleotide sequence: TGTGCCAGCAGTACCACCGGGTACCAAGAGACCCAGTACTTC. Its translation is CASSTTGYQETQYF.

The chain is built from TRBV14 and TRBJ2-4; TRBD1 matches 10 bases. The CDR3 spans 19 residues. Germline V gene data show CDR1 as SGHDN and CDR2 as FVKESK. The junction had 13 bases not matched to a gene; V was cut back by 4 bases and J by 1 base. The CDR3 is CASSPGTGVHGRAKNIQYF. The CDR3 DNA reads as TGTGCCAGCAGCCCTGGGACAGGGGTTCATGGGAGGGCCAAAAACATTCAGTACTTC. The full variable domain, with the rest looked up from reference TRBV14 and TRBJ2-4, is EAGVTQFPSHSVIEKGQTVTLRCDPISGHDNLYWYRRVMGKEIKFLLHFVKESKQDESGMPNNRFLAERTGGTYSTLKVQPAELEDSGVYFCASSPGTGVHGRAKNIQYFGAGTRLSVL.

This rearrangement joins TRBV9 to TRBJ2-7; 9 bases match TRBD1. The J segment lost 6 bases and the V segment lost 0 bases, leaving 10 bases of the junction unmatched. Germline CDR1 reads SGDLS; CDR2 reads YYNGEE. This CDR3 has 16 residues. The CDR3 DNA reads as TGTGCCAGCAGCGTAGAGGCCAGGACAGGGGCAGGCGAGCAGTACTTC. Translating gives CASSVEARTGAGEQYF.

This clone was recorded only once. The same CDR3 arises from other DNA sequences in this sample as well. The chain joins TRBV7-9 to TRBJ2-7; 9 bases align to TRBD2. V gave up 5 bases and J gave up 0 bases; unmatched junction bases: 11. This CDR3 is built from 17 residues. Germline CDR1 and CDR2: SEHNR and FQNEAQ (reference sequence). This chain's CDR3 is CASSATLAGVSSYEQYF. CDR3 sequence (DNA): TGTGCCAGCAGCGCGACCTTAGCGGGAGTAAGCTCCTACGAGCAGTACTTC.

This clone was detected only a few times. The chain joins TRBV7-6 to TRBJ2-2; 14 bases align to TRBD2. The V gene's germline CDR1 is SGHVS and CDR2 FNYEAQ. With V trimmed by 3 bases and J by 5 bases, 11 bases remained unmatched. This CDR3 has 19 amino acids. CDR3 sequence: CASSLATPGLAGATGELFF. The CDR3 DNA reads TGTGCCAGCAGCTTGGCCACCCCGGGACTAGCGGGAGCAACCGGGGAGCTGTTTTTT.

The V gene is TRBV10-2, the J gene TRBJ1-3; 7 positions match TRBD1. The CDR3 sequence is 15 residues long. The trim removed 7 bases at V and 0 bases at J, leaving 6 bases unmatched. The germline V gene has CDR1 WSHSY and CDR2 SAAADI. CDR3 amino acids: CASTGQIVSGNTIYF. CDR3 bases: TGCGCCAGCACGGGACAGATTGTCTCTGGAAACACCATATATTTT.

The rearrangement joins TRBV3-1 (or the pseudogene TRBV3-2) to TRBJ1-2; no clear D. Trimming removed 1 base from V and 8 bases from J, with 14 bases in between. Per germline, CDR1 LGHDT and CDR2 YNNKEL (reference sequence). The CDR3 consists of 14 residues. The CDR3 DNA sequence: TGTGCCAGCAGCCAAGGCCCGGCGGGCTGGGGCTACACCTTC. Encoded protein: CASSQGPAGWGYTF.

This chain links TRBV27 with TRBJ2-2; D possibly corresponds to TRBD1 (6 bases). Germline-derived CDR1 and CDR2 are MNHEY and SMNVEV (reference sequence). Trimming pared 6 bases from V and 2 bases from J, leaving 31 bases between. The CDR3 consists of 21 residues. CDR3 sequence reads: CASSYIGARGVRKRNTGELFF. The DNA for the CDR3 is TGTGCCAGCAGCTATATAGGCGCCAGGGGAGTACGGAAACGTAACACCGGGGAGCTGTTTTTT.

This clone has a handful of counts. This same CDR3 is encoded by further DNA sequences in the sample. This chain links TRBV30 with TRBJ1-5, with a weak D call TRBD1 (6 bases). Germline CDR1 reads GTSNPN; CDR2 reads SVGIG (reference sequence). With 2 bases removed from V and 4 bases from J, the gap between germline ends came to 9 bases. The CDR3 covers 13 residues. The CDR3 DNA reads TGTGCCTGGAGTAGGACAGCTAATCAGCCCCAGCATTTT. Its translation is CAWSRTANQPQHF.

The CDR3 spells CASGWQGSNQPQHF. The CDR3, as DNA: TGTGCCAGCGGTTGGCAGGGCAGCAATCAGCCCCAGCATTTT. This chain joins TRBV28 and TRBJ1-5; D may be TRBD1 (5 bases). Germline assignment: CDR1 MDHEN and CDR2 SYDVKM. The length of the CDR3 is 14 residues. Trimming took off 8 bases at V and 1 base at J, with 12 bases between the two ends.

The chain employs TRBV28 and TRBJ1-5; the D is unclear. The CDR3 covers 17 residues. Per the germline V gene, CDR1 is MDHEN and CDR2 is SYDVKM. The ends were cut back, 5 bases at V and 0 bases at J, with 17 bases in the middle. CDR3 amino acids: CASSTPSQWYSNQPQHF. The CDR3 nucleotides are TGTGCCAGCAGTACCCCTAGCCAGTGGTATAGCAATCAGCCCCAGCATTTT.

The chain is built from TRBV2 and TRBJ2-4, with TRBD2 matching 13 bases. The trim removed 7 bases at V and 1 base at J, leaving 16 bases unmatched. Per the germline V gene, CDR1 is SNHLY and CDR2 is FYNNEI. The CDR3 is made up of 20 amino acids. The CDR3 DNA reads as TGTGCCAGCATCGGGGTTGGGGGACTAGCGGGAACGTTGGCCAAAAACATTCAGTACTTC. Translation: CASIGVGGLAGTLAKNIQYF.

V is TRBV7-2 and J is TRBJ1-2, with D perhaps matching TRBD1 (5 bases). The CDR3 covers 13 residues. From germline, CDR1 is SGHTA and CDR2 FQGNSA. V lost 0 bases and J lost 6, with 8 bases in between. The CDR3 DNA reads as TGTGCCAGCAGCTTAGCGGGGGGGGATGGCTACACCTTC. This gives the protein CASSLAGGDGYTF.

The V gene is TRBV5-1, the J gene TRBJ2-6; 11 nucleotides agree with TRBD1. This CDR3 spans 18 amino acids. Germline lookup yields CDR1 SGHRS and CDR2 YFSETQ. V lost 4 bases to trimming and J lost 4 bases; unmatched junction nucleotides: 10. The CDR3 bases are TGCGCCAGCAGCCCAGCCGGACAGGGGGCCACCGGGGCCAACGTCCTGACTTTC. Encoded protein: CASSPAGQGATGANVLTF.

This clone was recorded once. This rearrangement joins TRBV19 to TRBJ2-7; 8 nucleotides match TRBD1. J gave up 5 bases and V 5 bases, and 5 bases lay outside the gene matches. CDR3 length: 13 residues. Germline CDR1 is LNHDA and CDR2 is SQIVND (reference sequence). CDR3 nucleotides: TGTGCCAGTAGTGCGACAGGGGTCGACGAGCAGTACTTC. Amino acids: CASSATGVDEQYF.

The CDR3 region has the DNA TGTGCCAGCACCCCAGAGGAGGGACAGAGAAGGATGAACACTGAAGCTTTCTTT. It is translated as CASTPEEGQRRMNTEAFF. V gene TRBV21-1 combines with J gene TRBJ1-1; the table's TRBD1 call for D was not verified on the DNA. TRBV21-1 is a pseudogene locus. This CDR3 spans 18 amino acids.

This sequence joins TRBV4-3 and TRBJ1-2; D is undetermined. This CDR3 is 16 amino acids long. Germline V lookup: CDR1 LGHNA, CDR2 YSLEER. The ends were cut back, 2 bases at V and 1 base at J, with 14 bases in the middle. For the CDR3, the DNA is TGCGCCAGCAGCCAACAATCAGGCTCCTTTAACTATGGCTACACCTTC. Amino acid sequence: CASSQQSGSFNYGYTF.

V and J are TRBV9 and TRBJ1-2; no clear D. Looked up from germline, CDR1 is SGDLS and CDR2 is YYNGEE. Trimming shortened V by 4 bases and J by 6 bases, and 19 bases separated the two germline ends. CDR3 length: 15 residues. Here the CDR3 DNA reads TGTGCCAGCAGCCCAGCCCTGCGGATGCCAAATGGCTACACCTTC. This translates into CASSPALRMPNGYTF.

This clone showed up just a few times. This chain joins TRBV6-4 and TRBJ2-2; a possible D gene is TRBD2 (5 bases). The CDR3 loop spans 14 amino acids. The germline V gene encodes CDR1 MRHNA and CDR2 SNTAGT. The V end was cut by 4 bases, the J end by 1 base, with 7 bases between. CDR3: CASSGGENTGELFF. The DNA for the CDR3 is TGTGCCAGCAGTGGGGGAGAGAACACCGGGGAGCTGTTTTTT.

The CDR3 sequence is CAWSAGTGAEAFF. In DNA, the CDR3 is TGTGCCTGGAGTGCAGGGACAGGGGCTGAAGCTTTCTTT. V gene TRBV30 combines with J gene TRBJ1-1; 10 bases are shared with TRBD1. With V trimmed by 1 base and J by 6 bases, 2 bases remained unmatched. Germline V gene lookup returns CDR1 GTSNPN and CDR2 SVGIG (reference sequence). The CDR3 sequence is 13 residues long.

This chain links TRBV6-1 with TRBJ2-2; 7 bases match TRBD1. Germline loops: CDR1 MNHNS, CDR2 SASEGT. With 2 bases clipped from V and 1 base from J, the junction kept 4 bases outside the gene matches. The CDR3 loop spans 16 amino acids. CDR3 bases: TGTGCCAGCAGTGAAAGGGGGCGGCTGAACACCGGGGAGCTGTTTTTT. Its translation is CASSERGRLNTGELFF.

CDR3 coding DNA: TGCGCCAGCAGCCACCAAGACAGGGCTATGCAGTTCTTC. This codes for CASSHQDRAMQFF. This chain links TRBV4-1 with TRBJ2-1; TRBD1 matches 7 bases. Germline V CDR1 and CDR2: MGHRA, YSYEKL. V lost 3 bases and J lost 12; bases outside the gene matches: 8. This CDR3 contains 13 residues.

V and J are TRBV5-1 and TRBJ2-1, with 7 bases identical to TRBD2. V trimming: 1 base; J trimming: 4 bases; junction bases outside the gene matches: 20. Germline V lookup: CDR1 SGHRS, CDR2 YFSETQ. This CDR3 has 20 residues. Here the CDR3 reads CASSLTGTKGLRTYYNEQFF. The CDR3 coding sequence is TGCGCCAGCAGCTTGACCGGGACTAAAGGCCTCCGAACGTATTACAATGAGCAGTTCTTC.

The chain is built from TRBV27 and TRBJ2-1; 7 bases are a match to TRBD2. The J segment lost 4 bases and the V segment lost 4 bases, leaving 1 base of the junction unmatched. The CDR3 totals 13 residues. CDR1 and CDR2 (germline): MNHEY, SMNVEV (reference sequence). CDR3 amino acids: CASSWDYYNEQFF. The DNA for the CDR3 is TGTGCCAGCAGTTGGGACTATTACAATGAGCAGTTCTTC.

The genes are TRBV28 and TRBJ2-1; 7 nucleotides agree with TRBD2. The germline V gene encodes CDR1 MDHEN and CDR2 SYDVKM. The V and J ends lost 2 bases and 7 bases, in that order; junction bases with no gene match: 8. This CDR3 spans 15 amino acids. CDR3 bases: TGTGCCAGCAGTTTAGGGCTAGCGCGGGGGAATGAGCAGTTCTTC. This gives the protein CASSLGLARGNEQFF.

The rearrangement links TRBV30 to TRBJ2-2; the match to TRBD2 covers 8 bases. Germline CDR1 reads GTSNPN; CDR2 reads SVGIG (reference sequence). J lost 0 bases, V lost 1 base, and 4 bases had no gene match. The CDR3 consists of 16 residues. The CDR3 nucleotides read TGTGCCTGGAGTGGTTTAGCGGGGACGAACACCGGGGAGCTGTTTTTT. Its protein is CAWSGLAGTNTGELFF.

This sequence joins TRBV14 and TRBJ2-2; no reliable D call. Germline CDR1 SGHDN, CDR2 FVKESK. V lost 6 bases, J lost 1 base, and 6 bases lay in between. CDR3 length equals 13 residues. Here the CDR3 reads CASSKQNTGELFF. The CDR3 nucleotides are TGTGCCAGCAGTAAACAGAACACCGGGGAGCTGTTTTTT.

As for this clone: Other nucleotide sequences from this sample produce the same CDR3. V usage is TRBV7-2 and J usage is TRBJ2-7; 9 bases are shared with TRBD1. CDR1 SGHTA and CDR2 FQGNSA come from the germline V gene. The CDR3 loop spans 15 amino acids. Unmatched junction bases numbered 9, after V lost 6 bases and J lost 3 bases. In DNA, the CDR3 is TGTGCCAGCAGTCCGACCGCGGGACAGGGCTACGAGCAGTACTTC. Encoded protein: CASSPTAGQGYEQYF.

The genes are TRBV27 and TRBJ2-7; 8 bases map to TRBD1. This CDR3 spans 14 amino acids. The germline V gene encodes CDR1 MNHEY and CDR2 SMNVEV (reference sequence). Trimming at V came to 6 bases and at J to 7 bases, leaving 11 bases not matched to a gene. The CDR3 spells CASSLGTGSNEQYF. The DNA for the CDR3 is TGTGCCAGCAGCTTGGGGACAGGTTCAAATGAGCAGTACTTC.

This clone showed up just a few times. V gene TRBV6-5 combines with J gene TRBJ2-2; 7 bases agree with TRBD1. Germline loops: CDR1 MNHEY, CDR2 SVGAGI. With 3 bases clipped from V and 1 base from J, the junction kept 2 bases outside the gene matches. The CDR3 length is 15 residues. Written as DNA, the CDR3 is TGTGCCAGCAGTTATCAGGGGGAGAACACCGGGGAGCTGTTTTTT. Protein sequence: CASSYQGENTGELFF.